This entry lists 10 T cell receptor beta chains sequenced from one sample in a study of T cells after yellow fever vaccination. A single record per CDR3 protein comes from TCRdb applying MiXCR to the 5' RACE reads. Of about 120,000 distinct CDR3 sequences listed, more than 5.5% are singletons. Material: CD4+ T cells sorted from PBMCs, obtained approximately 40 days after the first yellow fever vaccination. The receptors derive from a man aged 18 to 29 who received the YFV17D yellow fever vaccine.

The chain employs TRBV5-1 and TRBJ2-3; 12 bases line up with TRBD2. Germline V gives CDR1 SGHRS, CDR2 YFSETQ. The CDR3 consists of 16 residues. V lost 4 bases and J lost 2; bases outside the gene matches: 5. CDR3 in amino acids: CASSPGLAGYTDTQYF. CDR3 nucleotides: TGCGCCAGCAGCCCCGGACTAGCGGGGTACACAGATACGCAGTATTTT.

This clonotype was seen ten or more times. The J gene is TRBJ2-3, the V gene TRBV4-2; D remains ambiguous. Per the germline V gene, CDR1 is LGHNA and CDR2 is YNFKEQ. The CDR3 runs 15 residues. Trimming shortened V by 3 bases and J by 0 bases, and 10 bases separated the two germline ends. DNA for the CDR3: TGTGCCAGCAGCCACGACACGTTTAGCACAGATACGCAGTATTTT. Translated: CASSHDTFSTDTQYF.

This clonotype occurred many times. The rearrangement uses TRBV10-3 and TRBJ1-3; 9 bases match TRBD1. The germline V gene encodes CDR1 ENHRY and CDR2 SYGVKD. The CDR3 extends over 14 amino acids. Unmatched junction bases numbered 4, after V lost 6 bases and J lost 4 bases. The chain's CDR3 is CAISPGQGGNTIYF. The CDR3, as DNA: TGTGCCATCAGCCCGGGACAGGGAGGAAACACCATATATTTT.

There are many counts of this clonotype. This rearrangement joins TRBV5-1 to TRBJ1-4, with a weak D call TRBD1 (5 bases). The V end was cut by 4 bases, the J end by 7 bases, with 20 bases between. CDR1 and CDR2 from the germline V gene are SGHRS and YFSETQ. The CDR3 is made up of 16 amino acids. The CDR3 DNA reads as TGCGCCAGCAGCATAACGGGACCTTCAGGAGGTGAAAAACTGTTTTTT. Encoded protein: CASSITGPSGGEKLFF.

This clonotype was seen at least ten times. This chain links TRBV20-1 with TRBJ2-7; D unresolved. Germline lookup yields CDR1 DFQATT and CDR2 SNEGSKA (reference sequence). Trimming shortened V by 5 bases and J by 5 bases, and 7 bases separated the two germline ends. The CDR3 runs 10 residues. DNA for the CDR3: TGCAGTGCTTCAAACGACGAGCAGTACTTC. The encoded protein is CSASNDEQYF.

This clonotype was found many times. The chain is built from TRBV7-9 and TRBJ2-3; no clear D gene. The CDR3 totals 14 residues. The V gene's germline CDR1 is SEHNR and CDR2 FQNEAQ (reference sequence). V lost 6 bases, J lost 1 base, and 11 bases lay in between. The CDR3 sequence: CASSPWGGTDTQYF. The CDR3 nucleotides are TGTGCCAGCAGTCCATGGGGTGGCACAGATACGCAGTATTTT.

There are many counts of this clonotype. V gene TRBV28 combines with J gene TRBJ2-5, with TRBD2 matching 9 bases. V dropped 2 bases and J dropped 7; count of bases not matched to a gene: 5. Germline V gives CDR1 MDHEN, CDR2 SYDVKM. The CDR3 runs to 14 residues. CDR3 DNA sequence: TGTGCCAGCAGTTTAGCGGGGGGGCTCGGGACCCAGTACTTC. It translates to CASSLAGGLGTQYF.

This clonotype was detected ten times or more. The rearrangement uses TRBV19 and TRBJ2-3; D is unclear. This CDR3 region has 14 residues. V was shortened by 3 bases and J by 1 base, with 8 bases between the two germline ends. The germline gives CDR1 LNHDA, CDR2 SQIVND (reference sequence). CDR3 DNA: TGTGCCAGTAGTATGAGGAGCCGCACAGATACGCAGTATTTT. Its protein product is CASSMRSRTDTQYF.

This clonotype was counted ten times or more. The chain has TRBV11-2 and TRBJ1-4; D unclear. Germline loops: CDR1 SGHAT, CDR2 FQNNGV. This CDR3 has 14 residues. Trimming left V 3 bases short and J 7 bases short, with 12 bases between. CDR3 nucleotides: TGTGCCAGCAGCTTCGGGTCTTTCGGTGAAAAACTGTTTTTT. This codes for CASSFGSFGEKLFF. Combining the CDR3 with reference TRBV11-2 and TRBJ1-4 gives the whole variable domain EAGVAQSPRYKIIEKRQSVAFWCNPISGHATLYWYQQILGQGPKLLIQFQNNGVVDDSQLPKDRFSAERLKGVDSTLKIQPAKLEDSAVYLCASSFGSFGEKLFFGSGTQLSVL.

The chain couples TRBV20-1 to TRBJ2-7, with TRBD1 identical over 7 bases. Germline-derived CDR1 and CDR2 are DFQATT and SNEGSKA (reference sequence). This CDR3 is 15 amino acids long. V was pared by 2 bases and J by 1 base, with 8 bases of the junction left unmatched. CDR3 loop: CSARPQTGWSYEQYF. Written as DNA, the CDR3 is TGCAGTGCTAGACCACAGACAGGGTGGTCCTACGAGCAGTACTTC.